These 12 T cell receptor beta chains share one sample of origin, sequenced in a study of tumor and adjacent non-tumor tissue in lung cancer. The library came from three nested PCR rounds adapted from ARM-PCR protocols. TCRdb called the multiplex PCR reads again in MiXCR, with one record for every CDR3 protein. The data show about 110,000 distinct CDR3 sequences, approximately 84% seen once. This sample's RNA came from whole unsorted tissue. What was sequenced was lung tumor tissue. These TCRs come from a man aged 70-80 years with non-small cell lung cancer.

Turning to this clonotype: At one boundary the junction diverges from the germline segment, which might be a read error. This chain uses TRBV29-1 with TRBJ2-1, with a possible D match to TRBD2 (6 bases). Germline CDR1 is SQVTM and CDR2 is ANQGSEA. This CDR3 is built from 16 residues. The CDR3 loop reads CSVEDLISGFYNEQFF. The CDR3, as DNA: TGTAGCGTTGAAGATCTCATTAGCGGCTTCTACAATGAGCAGTTCTTC.

For this clonotype: The junction departs from germline at one end; a sequencing error may be responsible. The chain links TRBV29-1 to TRBJ1-2; the D is unclear. Germline V gene data show CDR1 as SQVTM and CDR2 as ANQGSEA. This CDR3 region has 14 residues. The CDR3 nucleotides are TGCTACGTTCAAACCCCGACAAGCAACTATGGTTACACCTTC. Its translation: CYVQTPTSNYGYTF.

In regard to this clonotype: An end of the junction differs from the germline gene, which may be a read error. The V and J genes are TRBV29-1 and TRBJ2-1; D perhaps matches TRBD2 (5 bases). This CDR3 has 13 residues. Germline CDR1 is SQVTM and CDR2 is ANQGSEA. The CDR3 sequence is CSVEISFSNEQFF. The DNA of the CDR3 is TGTAGCGTTGAGATTAGCTTTAGCAATGAGCAGTTCTTC.

About this clonotype itself: The junction and the germline gene differ at one end; a read error may be behind it. The rearrangement uses TRBV7-8 and TRBJ1-1; the match to TRBD1 covers 8 bases. Germline CDR1 and CDR2: SGHVS and FQNEAQ. The CDR3 loop spans 15 amino acids. This CDR3 reads CDSSSHAGGNTKAFF. The DNA of the CDR3 is TGTGACAGCAGCTCGCACGCAGGGGGCAACACTAAAGCTTTCTTT.

The gene calls are TRBV11-3 and TRBJ2-3; maybe TRBD2 (6 bases). The V gene's germline CDR1 is SGHNT and CDR2 YENEEA. V was shortened by 4 bases and J by 2 bases, with 10 bases between the two germline ends. This CDR3 comprises 14 residues. The CDR3 sequence is CASSSGLATDTQYF. The CDR3 DNA follows: TGTGCCAGCAGCTCGGGACTTGCCACAGATACGCAGTATTTT.

With regard to this clonotype: A much larger clonotype is one base distant, so this may be a read error. V gene TRBV5-1 combines with J gene TRBJ2-2; 16 nucleotides line up with TRBD2. The CDR3 spans 18 residues. CDR1 SGHRS and CDR2 YFSETQ come from the germline V gene. The CDR3 DNA is TGCGCCAGCAGCCCGGGGACTAGCGGGGGGGCGAACTCCGGGGAGCTGTTTTTT. This translates into CASSPGTSGGANSGELFF.

Details on this clonotype: This may be a read error: a much more frequent sequence differs by one nucleotide. The chain couples TRBV5-1 to TRBJ1-1; TRBD1 matches at 9 bases. In germline, CDR1 is SGHRS, CDR2 YFSETQ. This CDR3 spans 20 amino acids. CDR3 DNA: TGCGCCAACAGCTCTGGACAGGGGCCTTCCCGACTTCGTTGGAACACTGAAGCTTTCTTT. Encoded protein: CANSSGQGPSRLRWNTEAFF. The complete variable domain, with remaining parts taken from reference TRBV5-1 and TRBJ1-1, reads KAGVTQTPRYLIKTRGQQVTLSCSPISGHRSVSWYQQTPGQGLQFLFEYFSETQRNKGNFPGRFSGRQFSNSRSEMNVSTLELGDSALYLCANSSGQGPSRLRWNTEAFFGQGTRLTVV.

The chain's CDR3 is CAISSQGGLYSYEQYV. The CDR3 region has the DNA TGTGCCATCAGTTCCCAGGGGGGGCTCTACAGCTACGAGCAGTACGTC. V is TRBV6-2 or TRBV6-3 and J is TRBJ2-7; D might be TRBD1 or TRBD2, each matching 7 bases. CDR3 length equals 16 residues. CDR1 MNHEY and CDR2 SVGEGT come from the germline V gene.

J is TRBJ2-3 and V is TRBV14, with 8 bases aligning to TRBD2. In germline, CDR1 is SGHDN, CDR2 FVKESK. V was clipped by 5 bases and J by 11 bases; unmatched bases: 18. CDR3 length: 16 amino acids. CDR3 amino acids: CASSSTAGVFPHMQYF. The CDR3 DNA sequence: TGTGCCAGCAGCTCGACAGCGGGAGTTTTCCCACATATGCAGTATTTT.

By share, this clonotype counts as medium-sized (0.01 to 0.1%). The gene calls are TRBV11-2 and TRBJ2-5; no clear D. V was cut by 2 bases and J by 1 base, with 8 bases left in between. CDR3 length: 14 amino acids. The V gene's germline CDR1 is SGHAT and CDR2 FQNNGV. The CDR3, as DNA: TGTGCCAGCAGCTTACTCGCCCCCCAAGAGACCCAGTACTTC. It encodes CASSLLAPQETQYF. Complete variable domain (other parts from reference TRBV11-2 and TRBJ2-5): EAGVAQSPRYKIIEKRQSVAFWCNPISGHATLYWYQQILGQGPKLLIQFQNNGVVDDSQLPKDRFSAERLKGVDSTLKIQPAKLEDSAVYLCASSLLAPQETQYFGPGTRLLVL.

Notes on this clonotype: A junction boundary mismatches the germline segment, possibly from a read error. CDR3 nucleotide sequence: TGTGCCAGCAGTACTCAAACTGCCATGAACACTGAAGCTATCTTT. Translated, it gives CASSTQTAMNTEAIF. This rearrangement joins TRBV12-3 or TRBV12-4 to TRBJ1-1; D ambiguous. The CDR3 has 15 residues.

In the case of this clonotype: The junction does not match germline at one end; this may be a read error. This rearrangement joins TRBV11-2 to TRBJ1-4, with D hard to call. The CDR3 consists of 15 residues. Germline V lookup: CDR1 SGHAT, CDR2 FQNNGV. The DNA for the CDR3 is TGTGTCAGCAGCAGAAGTGGAACAAGTAAAGAAAAACTGTTTTTT. Translation gives CVSSRSGTSKEKLFF.